The 19 T cell receptor beta chains below come from one sample, sequenced in a study of blood T cell repertoires in COVID-19. Libraries were prepared by immunoSEQ multiplex PCR; TCRdb keeps only in-frame clonotypes and omits some of them. The sample holds about 220,000 clones, about 87% seen once. The sample was PBMCs or T cells enriched from blood (not recorded which). The receptor set was obtained from a woman aged 25-40 years who had recovered from COVID-19.

CDR3 sequence reads: CASSTTGDKGSPLHF. CDR3 in DNA: TGTGCCAGCAGTACAACCGGGGACAAGGGGTCACCCCTCCACTTT. J is TRBJ1-6 and V is TRBV28, with D perhaps matching TRBD1 (6 bases). The CDR3 sequence is 15 residues long. Trimming removed 5 bases at V and 10 bases at J, with 18 bases between. Germline V gene sequence: CDR1 MDHEN, CDR2 SYDVKM.

This rearrangement joins TRBV10-3 to TRBJ2-2; 11 nucleotides align to TRBD2. Germline CDR1 and CDR2: ENHRY and SYGVKD. This CDR3 has 20 residues. V dropped 6 bases and J dropped 11; count of bases not matched to a gene: 26. As DNA, the CDR3 is TGTGCCATCAGCCTCCTTGGACTAGCGGGCCGGGCACCCTACAATGCTGAGCTGTTTTTT. It translates to CAISLLGLAGRAPYNAELFF.

The rearrangement links TRBV7-9 to TRBJ1-2; no clear D gene. V was shortened by 1 base and J by 4 bases, with 10 bases between the two germline ends. Germline V CDR1 and CDR2: SEHNR, FQNEAQ (reference sequence). This CDR3 contains 14 residues. This CDR3 is CASSLGSAVYGYTF. The CDR3 region has the DNA TGTGCCAGCAGCTTAGGGTCGGCGGTCTATGGCTACACCTTC. The variable domain in full, completed from reference TRBV7-9 and TRBJ1-2, reads DTGVSQNPRHKITKRGQNVTFRCDPISEHNRLYWYRQTLGQGPEFLTYFQNEAQLEKSRLLSDRFSAERPKGSFSTLEIQRTEQGDSAMYLCASSLGSAVYGYTFGSGTRLTVV.

The J gene is TRBJ2-3, the V gene TRBV18; D ambiguous. V lost 5 bases and J lost 1, with 7 bases in between. The CDR3 extends over 13 amino acids. Germline-derived CDR1 and CDR2 are KGHSH and LQKENI. CDR3 sequence reads: CASSSPGTDTQYF. DNA of the CDR3: TGTGCCAGCTCATCTCCAGGCACAGATACGCAGTATTTT.

This chain joins TRBV10-3 and TRBJ2-5; TRBD2 matches 8 bases. The CDR3 extends over 16 amino acids. Germline V lookup: CDR1 ENHRY, CDR2 SYGVKD. The ends lost 0 bases at V and 2 bases at J; junction bases unmatched: 5. DNA for the CDR3: TGTGCCATCAGTGAGTCAATAGCGGGGAGACAAGAGACCCAGTACTTC. Amino acid sequence: CAISESIAGRQETQYF.

This chain connects TRBV2 to TRBJ2-3; 15 bases are shared with TRBD2. Germline loops: CDR1 SNHLY, CDR2 FYNNEI. With V trimmed by 5 bases and J by 1 base, 4 bases remained unmatched. The CDR3 contains 17 residues. The CDR3 DNA sequence: TGTGCCAGCAGTCGCGGACTAGCGGGGGGGGGCACAGATACGCAGTATTTT. As protein: CASSRGLAGGGTDTQYF.

The chain has TRBV6-6 and TRBJ1-4; no firm D call. The V end lost 5 bases, the J end lost 0 bases, and 10 bases lay between the germline ends. This CDR3 is 15 amino acids long. CDR1 MNHNY and CDR2 SVGAGI come from the germline V gene (reference sequence). CDR3 loop: CASSGGGPTNEKLFF. CDR3 nucleotides: TGTGCCAGCAGTGGAGGAGGACCAACTAATGAAAAACTGTTTTTT.

The chain recombines TRBV4-1 with TRBJ2-5, with D perhaps TRBD2 (5 bases). This CDR3 comprises 15 residues. V was cut by 0 bases and J by 5 bases, with 13 bases left in between. Germline CDR1 is MGHRA and CDR2 is YSYEKL. The CDR3 loop is CASSQERVGLETQYF. The CDR3, as DNA: TGCGCCAGCAGCCAAGAGAGGGTTGGTTTGGAGACCCAGTACTTC.

The chain carries TRBV12-3 or TRBV12-4 and TRBJ1-1; weak D call: TRBD1 (5 bases). Trimming shortened V by 6 bases and J by 1 base, and 9 bases separated the two germline ends. The CDR3 spans 13 residues. Here the CDR3 DNA reads TGTGCCAGCAGCCCGACAGCGAACACTGAAGCTTTCTTT. Translation gives CASSPTANTEAFF.

This chain joins TRBV4-2 and TRBJ2-1, with 7 bases that match TRBD2. CDR1 and CDR2 from the germline V gene are LGHNA and YNFKEQ. The CDR3 runs 13 residues. V was clipped by 5 bases and J by 3 bases; unmatched bases: 1. In DNA, the CDR3 is TGTGCCAGCAGCTGGGGGGGCTACAATGAGCAGTTCTTC. It is translated as CASSWGGYNEQFF.

V gene TRBV6-6 combines with J gene TRBJ2-5; no clear D gene. The CDR3 is 12 amino acids. Germline loops: CDR1 MNHNY, CDR2 SVGAGI (reference sequence). Trimming removed 5 bases from V and 4 bases from J, with 8 bases in between. CDR3 DNA sequence: TGTGCCAGCAGTCTGTATCGAGAGACCCAGTACTTC. Protein: CASSLYRETQYF.

This chain links TRBV7-6 with TRBJ1-6; no reliable D call. CDR3 length: 14 residues. CDR1 and CDR2 (germline): SGHVS, FNYEAQ. V shed 1 base and J shed 5 bases, with 6 bases lying between them. The CDR3: CASSLVQDNSPLHF. CDR3 DNA sequence: TGTGCCAGCAGCTTAGTGCAGGATAATTCACCCCTCCACTTT.

V gene TRBV3-1 (or the pseudogene TRBV3-2) combines with J gene TRBJ2-7; possibly TRBD1 for D (6 bases). V was trimmed by 10 bases and J by 2 bases, leaving 18 bases between them. CDR3 length equals 14 residues. In germline, CDR1 is LGHDT, CDR2 YNNKEL (reference sequence). The CDR3 sequence is CATRDTLQAYEQYF. CDR3 nucleotide sequence: TGTGCCACTCGGGACACCTTACAAGCCTACGAGCAGTACTTC.

This clone has at least ten counts. This chain uses TRBV3-1 (or the pseudogene TRBV3-2) with TRBJ2-5, with D perhaps matching TRBD1 (6 bases). The CDR3 is 13 amino acids. Trimming left V 11 bases short and J 3 bases short, with 16 bases between. In germline, CDR1 is LGHDT, CDR2 YNNKEL (reference sequence). The CDR3 loop reads CACARSGEETQYF. For the CDR3, the DNA is TGTGCCTGCGCGAGGTCAGGGGAAGAGACCCAGTACTTC.

This clone occurred once. The junction departs from the called germline gene at one end, perhaps through a read error. The chain uses TRBV4-2 and TRBJ1-4; TRBD1 matches at 8 bases. CDR1 is LGHNA, CDR2 YNFKEQ, per germline. This CDR3 has 16 amino acids. CDR3: CASSHPTQGAKEKLFF. The DNA for the CDR3 is TGTGCCAGCAGCCACCCCACGCAGGGGGCTAAGGAAAAACTGTTTTTT.

The chain combines TRBV19 with TRBJ2-1; D is possibly TRBD1 (6 bases). V lost 6 bases and J lost 4, with 10 bases in between. Germline CDR1 and CDR2: LNHDA and SQIVND (reference sequence). This CDR3 is built from 13 residues. CDR3 residues: CASSQGQYNEQFF. The DNA for the CDR3 is TGTGCCAGTAGCCAAGGACAGTACAATGAGCAGTTCTTC. Drawing the rest from reference TRBV19 and TRBJ2-1, the complete variable domain is DGGITQSPKYLFRKEGQNVTLSCEQNLNHDAMYWYRQDPGQGLRLIYYSQIVNDFQKGDIAEGYSVSREKKESFPLTVTSAQKNPTAFYLCASSQGQYNEQFFGPGTRLTVL.

The chain carries TRBV18 and TRBJ2-3; D is unresolved. CDR3 length equals 14 residues. The germline V gene has CDR1 KGHSH and CDR2 LQKENI. V lost 3 bases and J lost 1, with 8 bases in between. DNA of the CDR3: TGTGCCAGCTCACCGCAGGCCCGCACAGATACGCAGTATTTT. The encoded protein is CASSPQARTDTQYF.

The CDR3 loop is CASSPLAGAYTDTQYF. CDR3 nucleotides: TGTGCCAGCAGCCCCTTAGCGGGGGCGTACACAGATACGCAGTATTTT. The V call is TRBV7-2, the J call TRBJ2-3, with 9 bases that match TRBD2. With 5 bases clipped from V and 2 bases from J, the junction kept 8 bases outside the gene matches. Germline CDR1 reads SGHTA; CDR2 reads FQGNSA. The CDR3 has 16 residues.

This clone appeared a few times. The chain employs TRBV18 and TRBJ1-2; TRBD1 matches 9 bases. In germline, CDR1 is KGHSH, CDR2 LQKENI. The CDR3 is made up of 14 amino acids. Trimming cost V 4 bases and J 7 bases; bases outside gene matches: 7. This CDR3 is CASSLPGQGRGYTF. The DNA for the CDR3 is TGTGCCAGCTCACTCCCGGGACAGGGTCGTGGCTACACCTTC.